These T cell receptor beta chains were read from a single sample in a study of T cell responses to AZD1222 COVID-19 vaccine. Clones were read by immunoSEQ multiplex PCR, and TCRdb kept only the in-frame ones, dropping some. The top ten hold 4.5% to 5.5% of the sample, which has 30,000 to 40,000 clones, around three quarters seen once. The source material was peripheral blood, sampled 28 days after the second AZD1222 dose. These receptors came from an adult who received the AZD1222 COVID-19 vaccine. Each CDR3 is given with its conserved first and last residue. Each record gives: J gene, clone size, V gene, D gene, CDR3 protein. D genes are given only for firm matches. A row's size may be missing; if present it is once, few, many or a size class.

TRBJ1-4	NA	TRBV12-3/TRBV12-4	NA	CASSPMGEKLFF
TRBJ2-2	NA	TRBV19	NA	CASSIAYRVLNTGELFF
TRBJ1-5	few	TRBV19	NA	CASSLPQGNQPQHF
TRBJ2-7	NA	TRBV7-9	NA	CASSFFGTGGYEQYF
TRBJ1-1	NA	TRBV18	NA	CASSPRGIMDEAFF
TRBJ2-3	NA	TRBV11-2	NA	CASSFTVTDTQYF
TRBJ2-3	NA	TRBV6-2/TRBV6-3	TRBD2	CASSYGLARTDTQYF
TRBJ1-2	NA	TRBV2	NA	CASSVIPDYGYTF
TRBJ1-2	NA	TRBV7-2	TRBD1	CASRWNGAGQGSSGYTF
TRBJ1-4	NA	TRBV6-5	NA	CASSYMRGQEKLFF
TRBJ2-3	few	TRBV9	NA	CASSGEGDTQYF
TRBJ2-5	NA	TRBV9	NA	CASSVGGVQTQYF
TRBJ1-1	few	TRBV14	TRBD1	CASSRQGNMNTEAFF
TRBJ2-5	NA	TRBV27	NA	CASTPRGAQETQYF
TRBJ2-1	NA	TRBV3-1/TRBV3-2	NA	CASTHGRGRLDEQFF
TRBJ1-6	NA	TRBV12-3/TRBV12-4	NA	CASSSQGPPLHF
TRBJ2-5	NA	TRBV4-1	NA	CASSQKDYQETQYF
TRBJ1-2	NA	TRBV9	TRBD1	CASSGDRARGYTF
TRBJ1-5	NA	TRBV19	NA	CASTLSKIGGWQPQHF
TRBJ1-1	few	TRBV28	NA	CASTGRMNTEAFF
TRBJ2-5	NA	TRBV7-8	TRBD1	CASSSTGEETQYF